The 20 T cell receptor beta chains presented below share a single source sample, sequenced in a study of T-cell memory formation after mild COVID-19. In TCRdb, the 5' RACE reads were re-called with MiXCR into one record per CDR3 protein. Here the sample spans roughly 480,000 distinct CDR3 sequences, roughly 25% being singletons. What was sequenced was PBMCs or a T cell subset sorted from them (not recorded which). Receptors were obtained from an adult woman who had mild COVID-19 (a few samples of this study predate the infection). Cell type and time point are not known.

The sample holds a few counts of this clonotype. The chain has TRBV3-1 and TRBJ2-5; no clear D. The CDR3 runs 15 residues. CDR1 is LGHDT and CDR2 is YNNKEL in the germline V gene (reference sequence). V was cut by 4 bases and J by 1 base, with 13 bases left in between. CDR3 region: CASSPRSDGQETQYF. CDR3 sequence (DNA): TGTGCCAGCAGCCCCCGTTCCGACGGCCAAGAGACCCAGTACTTC.

This clonotype was detected only once. The conserved closing phenylalanine or tryptophan is absent in this CDR3, likely reflecting a read error. This chain uses TRBV28 with TRBJ2-7; 12 nucleotides match TRBD2. J gave up 3 bases and V 1 base, and 1 base lay outside the gene matches. The CDR3 extends over 15 amino acids. Germline V gene sequence: CDR1 MDHEN, CDR2 SYDVKM. CDR3 DNA: TGTGCCAGCAGTTTATCGACTAGCGGGAGCTACGAGCAGTACTTA. This gives the protein CASSLSTSGSYEQYL.

CDR3 nucleotide sequence: TGTGCCTGGAGCGTCGGGACAGGACTCACAGATACGCAGTATTTT. Translation: CAWSVGTGLTDTQYF. This chain connects TRBV30 to TRBJ2-3; 8 bases are shared with TRBD1. Germline V gene lookup returns CDR1 GTSNPN and CDR2 SVGIG (reference sequence). The ends lost 3 bases at V and 2 bases at J; junction bases unmatched: 7. The CDR3 covers 15 residues. The full variable domain, rest sourced from reference TRBV30 and TRBJ2-3, is SQTIHQWPATLVQPVGSPLSLECTVEGTSNPNLYWYRQAAGRGLQLLFYSVGIGQISSEVPQNLSASRPQDRQFILSSKKLLLSDSGFYLCAWSVGTGLTDTQYFGPGTRLTVL.

In its sample, this clonotype was seen a few times. The chain joins TRBV12-3 or TRBV12-4 to TRBJ2-1; no clear D gene. V gave up 9 bases and J gave up 6 bases, with 12 bases separating them. This CDR3 is built from 12 residues. In DNA form, the CDR3 reads TGTGCCAGTACGACCGGCGGCAATGAGCAGTTCTTC. Translation gives CASTTGGNEQFF.

This chain connects TRBV3-1 to TRBJ1-2; a weak D match, TRBD1 (6 bases). Germline assignment: CDR1 LGHDT and CDR2 YNNKEL (reference sequence). The germline V and J ends were trimmed by 0 bases and 2 bases, with 10 bases remaining between them. The CDR3 contains 15 residues. The CDR3 sequence is CASSQDSQGNYGYTF. The CDR3 DNA follows: TGTGCCAGCAGCCAAGACTCGCAGGGGAACTATGGCTACACCTTC.

This clonotype has more than one count but fewer than ten. V usage is TRBV12-3 or TRBV12-4 and J usage is TRBJ2-6, with D tentatively TRBD2 (5 bases). There are 17 residues in the CDR3. V was clipped by 5 bases and J by 0 bases, with 14 bases between them. The CDR3 coding sequence is TGTGCCAGCAGTATCGGGGTACCAAGCTCTGGGGCCAACGTCCTGACTTTC. It yields the protein CASSIGVPSSGANVLTF.

In this sample, this clonotype turned up a few times. The rearrangement uses TRBV3-1 and TRBJ2-1, with D possibly TRBD1 on 6 matching bases. Trimming shortened V by 1 base and J by 2 bases, and 15 bases separated the two germline ends. The length of the CDR3 is 17 residues. Germline V gene data show CDR1 as LGHDT and CDR2 as YNNKEL (reference sequence). The CDR3 is CASSQVSEGVAYNEQFF. The DNA of the CDR3 is TGTGCCAGCAGCCAAGTTAGTGAGGGGGTGGCCTACAATGAGCAGTTCTTC.

This clonotype was detected a few times. This rearrangement joins TRBV29-1 to TRBJ2-7, with 7 bases lining up with TRBD1. After removal of 6 bases from V and 4 bases from J, the junction contained 6 bases not matched to a gene. CDR3 length: 12 amino acids. Germline V lookup: CDR1 SQVTM, CDR2 ANQGSEA. The CDR3 region is CSVGGIQYEQYF. In DNA, the CDR3 is TGCAGCGTAGGGGGCATTCAATACGAGCAGTACTTC.

This clonotype was recorded many times. The chain uses TRBV7-9 and TRBJ2-7, with TRBD2 identical over 9 bases. Losses at the gene ends were 3 bases for V and 2 bases for J; bases not matched to a gene: 8. Germline CDR1 is SEHNR and CDR2 is FQNEAQ (reference sequence). This CDR3 has 16 residues. Here the CDR3 reads CASSFGLAGPPYEQYF. The DNA for the CDR3 is TGTGCCAGCAGCTTCGGGCTAGCGGGACCACCCTACGAGCAGTACTTC.

The chain carries TRBV20-1 and TRBJ2-3; D tentatively fits TRBD1 or TRBD2 (6 bases each). CDR3 size: 16 residues. In germline, CDR1 is DFQATT, CDR2 SNEGSKA (reference sequence). V shed 0 bases and J shed 2 bases, with 15 bases lying between them. CDR3 loop: CSARDLGGAYTDTQYF. For the CDR3, the DNA is TGCAGTGCTAGAGATTTGGGGGGCGCCTACACAGATACGCAGTATTTT.

This clonotype was found a few times. V usage is TRBV6-5 and J usage is TRBJ2-5; D might be TRBD2 (6 bases). The V end was cut by 1 base, the J end by 2 bases, with 8 bases between. The CDR3 has 14 amino acids. Per the germline V gene, CDR1 is MNHEY and CDR2 is SVGAGI. The CDR3 reads CASSYFGGQETQYF. The CDR3 DNA is TGTGCCAGCAGTTACTTCGGGGGACAAGAGACCCAGTACTTC.

This clonotype turned up a few times. The chain couples TRBV7-8 to TRBJ2-1; 7 nucleotides align to TRBD2. There are 13 residues in the CDR3. CDR1 and CDR2 from the germline V gene are SGHVS and FQNEAQ. The ends lost 4 bases at V and 10 bases at J; junction bases unmatched: 7. CDR3 residues: CASSSRLAREQFF. The CDR3 nucleotides are TGTGCCAGCAGCTCCAGACTAGCCCGAGAGCAGTTCTTC.

This clonotype was counted between two and nine times. The V and J genes are TRBV2 and TRBJ2-1; D is possibly TRBD2 (5 bases). The CDR3 totals 11 residues. Between the trimmed V and J ends, which lost 4 bases and 9 bases, there was a span of 7 bases. The V gene's germline CDR1 is SNHLY and CDR2 FYNNEI. CDR3 nucleotides: TGTGCCAGCAGTGGTGGGAGTGAGCAGTTCTTC. Translated: CASSGGSEQFF. Together with reference TRBV2 and TRBJ2-1, the CDR3 gives the full variable domain: EPEVTQTPSHQVTQMGQEVILRCVPISNHLYFYWYRQILGQKVEFLVSFYNNEISEKSEIFDDQFSVERPDGSNFTLKIRSTKLEDSAMYFCASSGGSEQFFGPGTRLTVL.

This chain connects TRBV19 to TRBJ1-2, with D perhaps matching TRBD1 (6 bases). Trimming stripped 5 bases from V and 4 bases from J, with 11 bases between. The germline V gene encodes CDR1 LNHDA and CDR2 SQIVND (reference sequence). This CDR3 is built from 13 residues. The CDR3 here is CASSVGQTYGYTF. In DNA, the CDR3 is TGTGCCAGTAGTGTCGGACAGACCTATGGCTACACCTTC.

The chain combines TRBV6-1 with TRBJ2-7; D may correspond to TRBD1 or TRBD2 (5 bases each). Germline V lookup: CDR1 MNHNS, CDR2 SASEGT. The CDR3 covers 14 residues. The V end lost 0 bases, the J end lost 5 bases, and 11 bases lay between the germline ends. CDR3 region: CASSEAERGHEQYF. CDR3 nucleotides: TGTGCCAGCAGTGAAGCAGAAAGGGGACACGAGCAGTACTTC.

This chain joins TRBV18 and TRBJ1-1, with no clear D. Trimming shortened V by 3 bases and J by 0 bases, and 8 bases separated the two germline ends. The CDR3 spans 14 residues. Germline V lookup: CDR1 KGHSH, CDR2 LQKENI. CDR3 sequence reads: CASSPNPVNTEAFF. In nucleotides, the CDR3 is TGTGCCAGCTCACCGAACCCCGTGAACACTGAAGCTTTCTTT.

This clonotype was observed a few times. V usage is TRBV11-2 and J usage is TRBJ2-7, with TRBD1 matching over 9 bases. The V gene end was trimmed by 1 base and the J gene end by 1 base; junction bases not matched to a gene: 2. CDR1 and CDR2 from the germline V gene are SGHAT and FQNNGV. The length of the CDR3 is 15 residues. The CDR3 spells CASSLADRGSYEQYF. Here the CDR3 DNA reads TGTGCCAGCAGCTTAGCGGACAGGGGATCCTACGAGCAGTACTTC.

The chain uses TRBV4-1 and TRBJ2-3, with TRBD1 matching over 7 bases. Trimming at V came to 0 bases and at J to 5 bases, leaving 14 bases not matched to a gene. The CDR3 is 18 amino acids. The germline CDR1 and CDR2 sequences are MGHRA and YSYEKL. The DNA of the CDR3 is TGCGCCAGCAGCCAAGATAAGACAGGGCTTTTTTCGGGAGATACGCAGTATTTT. This gives the protein CASSQDKTGLFSGDTQYF.

This clonotype was counted between two and nine times. The chain uses TRBV15 and TRBJ2-7; 10 bases are shared with TRBD1. V lost 0 bases and J lost 6; bases outside the gene matches: 8. The CDR3 covers 16 residues. Looked up from germline, CDR1 is LNHNV and CDR2 is YYDKDF (reference sequence). The CDR3 reads CATSRDRDRGLFEQYF. The CDR3 bases are TGTGCCACCAGCAGAGACCGGGACAGGGGATTGTTCGAGCAGTACTTC.

The CDR3 loop is CASSVWPHYGYTF. CDR3 in DNA: TGTGCCAGCAGTGTATGGCCTCACTATGGCTACACCTTC. The genes are TRBV2 and TRBJ1-2; no definite D call. This CDR3 comprises 13 residues. Deletions cut 4 bases from V and 3 bases from J, with 9 bases between. In germline, CDR1 is SNHLY, CDR2 FYNNEI.